Listed below are T cell receptor beta chains from one sample, sequenced in a study of shared clonotypes between healthy human individuals. Assay: immunoSEQ multiplex PCR; the TCRdb copy retains only in-frame clones and omits some. This sample has 1,400,000 or so clones, with less than 99% found just once. The specimen was naive CD4+ T cells sorted from blood. All receptors come from a man aged 25 to 45 in good health. The CDR3 runs from the conserved cysteine through the conserved F or W. D genes are given only for firm matches. Not every row has a clone size; where given, it reads once, few, many or a size class.

V: TRBV9
D: TRBD2
size: .
J: TRBJ2-1
CDR3: CASSVTSGRPYNEQFF
DNA: TGTGCCAGCAGCGTGACTAGCGGGAGACCCTACAATGAGCAGTTCTTC

V: TRBV14
D: .
size: .
J: TRBJ2-7
CDR3: CASSQYYEQYF
DNA: TGTGCCAGCAGCCAATATTACGAGCAGTACTTC

V: TRBV19
D: TRBD1
size: once
J: TRBJ1-1
CDR3: CASRTGVPMNTEAFF
DNA: TGTGCCAGTAGAACAGGGGTTCCTATGAACACTGAAGCTTTCTTT

V: TRBV5-6
D: .
size: .
J: TRBJ2-7
CDR3: CASSLFRGHEQYF
DNA: TGTGCCAGCAGCTTGTTTAGGGGCCACGAGCAGTACTTC

V: TRBV7-9
D: .
size: .
J: TRBJ1-3
CDR3: CASTGDSGNTIYF
DNA: TGTGCCAGCACGGGTGACTCTGGAAACACCATATATTTT

V: TRBV2
D: TRBD2
size: .
J: TRBJ2-2
CDR3: CASSETSGRIAGELFF
DNA: TGTGCCAGCAGTGAGACTAGCGGGAGAATTGCCGGGGAGCTGTTTTTT

V: TRBV7-2
D: TRBD2
size: .
J: TRBJ2-7
CDR3: CASSLTAGTFNEQYF
DNA: TGTGCCAGCAGCCTCACAGCGGGGACTTTTAACGAGCAGTACTTC

V: TRBV5-4
D: .
size: .
J: TRBJ2-1
CDR3: CASSFRPASYNEQFF
DNA: TGTGCCAGCAGCTTTAGGCCGGCCTCCTACAATGAGCAGTTCTTC

V: TRBV6-5
D: .
size: .
J: TRBJ2-7
CDR3: CASRRLKDYEQYF
DNA: TGTGCCAGCAGGAGACTCAAGGACTACGAGCAGTACTTC

V: TRBV5-6
D: .
size: .
J: TRBJ2-2
CDR3: CASSPAWWAGELFF
DNA: TGTGCCAGCAGCCCCGCCTGGTGGGCCGGGGAGCTGTTTTTT

V: TRBV29-1
D: .
size: .
J: TRBJ1-1
CDR3: CSVEWTEAFF
DNA: TGCAGCGTTGAATGGACTGAAGCTTTCTTT

V: TRBV7-8
D: .
size: .
J: TRBJ1-2
CDR3: CASSLAGALMVGYTF
DNA: TGTGCCAGCAGCTTAGCGGGGGCATTAATGGTGGGCTACACCTTC

V: TRBV25-1
D: .
size: once
J: TRBJ2-5
CDR3: CASSESGTQSQETQYF
DNA: TGTGCCAGCAGTGAATCGGGGACTCAATCACAAGAGACCCAGTACTTC

V: TRBV27
D: .
size: once
J: TRBJ2-7
CDR3: CASSGYPIKVQYF
DNA: TGTGCCAGCAGCGGCTATCCCATTAAAGTGCAGTACTTC

V: TRBV10-3
D: .
size: .
J: TRBJ1-2
CDR3: CAISEAVYYGYTF
DNA: TGTGCCATCAGTGAGGCAGTGTACTATGGCTACACCTTC

V: TRBV7-6
D: .
size: .
J: TRBJ2-2
CDR3: CASSFFSIANTGELFF
DNA: TGTGCCAGCAGCTTCTTTTCAATCGCGAACACCGGGGAGCTGTTTTTT

V: TRBV5-4
D: .
size: .
J: TRBJ2-5
CDR3: CASSAPGPTYQETQYF
DNA: TGTGCCAGCAGCGCCCCGGGACCGACGTACCAAGAGACCCAGTACTTC

V: TRBV6-5
D: .
size: .
J: TRBJ1-1
CDR3: CASSSLGERTEAFF
DNA: TGTGCCAGCAGTTCTCTTGGGGAGAGGACTGAAGCTTTCTTT

V: TRBV29-1
D: .
size: .
J: TRBJ2-5
CDR3: CSVGTWGRQETQYF
DNA: TGCAGCGTAGGGACGTGGGGTAGACAAGAGACCCAGTACTTC